This entry lists 16 T cell receptor beta chains sequenced from one sample in a study of CD8 T cells in Susac syndrome. After extraction with the RNeasy kit, roughly 0.45 to 1 ug of the RNA was reverse transcribed using random hexamers. TCRdb reprocessed the immunoSEQ multiplex PCR reads with MiXCR, giving one entry per CDR3 protein. The sample shows about 300,000 distinct CDR3 sequences, approximately 91% of them seen only once. The sequenced material came from CD8+ T cells from PBMCs. These receptors came from a human donor with multiple sclerosis.

The chain has TRBV12-3 or TRBV12-4 and TRBJ2-1; 8 nucleotides agree with TRBD2. Losses at the gene ends were 6 bases for V and 4 bases for J; bases not matched to a gene: 11. The CDR3 has 16 residues. CDR3 region: CASSADLAGNYNEQFF. The CDR3 bases are TGTGCCAGCAGCGCCGACCTAGCGGGCAATTACAATGAGCAGTTCTTC.

This clonotype was picked up one time. The J gene is TRBJ2-1, the V gene TRBV24-1; 10 bases line up with TRBD1. J lost 10 bases, V lost 7 bases, and 9 bases had no gene match. The CDR3 sequence is 14 residues long. Germline V gives CDR1 KGHDR, CDR2 SFDVKD. CDR3 DNA: TGTGCCACCAGCCCGGACAGGGGGACCCACGAGCAGTTCTTC. Translated: CATSPDRGTHEQFF.

CDR3: CASSYRTNYGYTF. The CDR3 region has the DNA TGTGCCAGCAGTTACCGGACCAACTATGGCTACACCTTC. The genes are TRBV6-5 and TRBJ1-2; no firm D call. CDR3 length: 13 amino acids. CDR1 MNHEY and CDR2 SVGAGI come from the germline V gene. The V end was cut by 2 bases, the J end by 2 bases, with 6 bases between.

The rearrangement joins TRBV15 to TRBJ2-5; D remains ambiguous. Germline lookup yields CDR1 LNHNV and CDR2 YYDKDF (reference sequence). Trimming left V 5 bases short and J 2 bases short, with 3 bases between. The CDR3 totals 11 residues. The CDR3 DNA is TGTGCCACCAGCCGACAAGAGACCCAGTACTTC. Its translation is CATSRQETQYF.

The chain has TRBV12-3 or TRBV12-4 and TRBJ2-7; either TRBD1 or TRBD2 may fit D (5 bases each). V lost 5 bases, J lost 1 base, and 12 bases lay in between. CDR3 length: 14 amino acids. The CDR3 protein is CASSPSWGSYEQYF. CDR3 coding DNA: TGTGCCAGCAGTCCCTCCTGGGGGTCCTACGAGCAGTACTTC.

In this sample, this clonotype turned up a few times. The rearrangement uses TRBV2 and TRBJ2-1, with D unclear. The V end lost 0 bases, the J end lost 4 bases, and 4 bases lay between the germline ends. The CDR3 sequence is 13 residues long. Germline V gene data show CDR1 as SNHLY and CDR2 as FYNNEI. CDR3 DNA sequence: TGTGCCAGCAGTGAAGCCAGATACAATGAGCAGTTCTTC. Its translation: CASSEARYNEQFF.

V gene TRBV19 combines with J gene TRBJ2-1; a weak D match, TRBD1 (5 bases). Germline V gene sequence: CDR1 LNHDA, CDR2 SQIVND (reference sequence). Between the trimmed V and J ends, which lost 3 bases and 0 bases, there was a span of 9 bases. This CDR3 contains 15 residues. The chain's CDR3 is CASSILTASYNEQFF. The CDR3, as DNA: TGTGCCAGTAGTATCTTGACAGCCTCCTACAATGAGCAGTTCTTC.

The chain uses TRBV3-1 and TRBJ2-1; 8 nucleotides match TRBD2. This CDR3 has 16 residues. The junction had 10 bases not matched to a gene; V was cut back by 4 bases and J by 5 bases. Germline-derived CDR1 and CDR2 are LGHDT and YNNKEL (reference sequence). CDR3 DNA sequence: TGTGCCAGCAGCCTATATATTAGCGGGGCCCACAATGAGCAGTTCTTC. As protein: CASSLYISGAHNEQFF.

This clonotype has a handful of counts. Written as DNA, the CDR3 is TGTGCCAGTAGTCCGGGACAGGCCACTGAAGCTTTCTTT. Protein: CASSPGQATEAFF. V is TRBV19 and J is TRBJ1-1; 8 nucleotides line up with TRBD1. In germline, CDR1 is LNHDA, CDR2 SQIVND (reference sequence). This CDR3 region has 13 residues. V was pared by 5 bases and J by 4 bases, with 3 bases of the junction left unmatched. Together with reference TRBV19 and TRBJ1-1, the CDR3 gives the full variable domain: DGGITQSPKYLFRKEGQNVTLSCEQNLNHDAMYWYRQDPGQGLRLIYYSQIVNDFQKGDIAEGYSVSREKKESFPLTVTSAQKNPTAFYLCASSPGQATEAFFGQGTRLTVV.

This rearrangement joins TRBV19 to TRBJ2-1; 10 bases align to TRBD2. The length of the CDR3 is 14 residues. With 5 bases clipped from V and 7 bases from J, the junction kept 5 bases outside the gene matches. Germline assignment: CDR1 LNHDA and CDR2 SQIVND (reference sequence). The CDR3 region is CASSSAGGHNEQFF. The CDR3 DNA follows: TGTGCCAGTAGTTCAGCGGGAGGGCATAATGAGCAGTTCTTC.

The V and J genes are TRBV5-4 and TRBJ1-1, with 7 bases aligning to TRBD1. The CDR3 totals 13 residues. J was trimmed by 5 bases and V by 2 bases; bases with no gene match: 3. Germline CDR1 SGHNT, CDR2 YYREEE (reference sequence). The CDR3 loop reads CASSFIRGTEAFF. The CDR3 DNA reads as TGTGCCAGCAGCTTCATCAGGGGGACTGAAGCTTTCTTT.

This clonotype appeared once. The J gene is TRBJ1-1, the V gene TRBV9; D not resolved. Germline loops: CDR1 SGDLS, CDR2 YYNGEE. Trimming stripped 0 bases from V and 1 base from J, with 7 bases between. The CDR3 contains 14 residues. This CDR3 reads CASSVVYGNTEAFF. For the CDR3, the DNA is TGTGCCAGCAGCGTAGTCTACGGGAACACTGAAGCTTTCTTT. The variable domain in full, completed from reference TRBV9 and TRBJ1-1, reads DSGVTQTPKHLITATGQRVTLRCSPRSGDLSVYWYQQSLDQGLQFLIQYYNGEERAKGNILERFSAQQFPDLHSELNLSSLELGDSALYFCASSVVYGNTEAFFGQGTRLTVV.

This chain connects TRBV20-1 to TRBJ2-3, with D hard to call. The V end was cut by 6 bases, the J end by 6 bases, with 10 bases between. The length of the CDR3 is 11 residues. Germline V gives CDR1 DFQATT, CDR2 SNEGSKA (reference sequence). For the CDR3, the DNA is TGCAGTGCAGACTCTCTGGATACGCAGTATTTT. Translation: CSADSLDTQYF.

The V call is TRBV6-2 or TRBV6-3, the J call TRBJ2-7; D is undetermined. The germline CDR1 and CDR2 sequences are MNHEY and SVGEGT. This CDR3 region has 12 residues. Deletions cut 2 bases from V and 7 bases from J, with 9 bases between. CDR3 sequence reads: CASSYAMGEQYF. CDR3 bases: TGTGCCAGCAGTTACGCAATGGGGGAGCAGTACTTC.

V usage is TRBV28 and J usage is TRBJ2-5; 7 nucleotides align to TRBD1. Germline lookup yields CDR1 MDHEN and CDR2 SYDVKM. The CDR3 consists of 15 residues. After removal of 5 bases from V and 5 bases from J, the junction contained 11 bases not matched to a gene. This chain's CDR3 is CASSLRQGPWETQYF. CDR3 nucleotides: TGTGCCAGCAGTCTCCGACAGGGCCCCTGGGAGACCCAGTACTTC.

The chain uses TRBV29-1 and TRBJ2-7; no clear D gene. V lost 2 bases and J lost 0, with 11 bases in between. This CDR3 has 14 amino acids. Germline assignment: CDR1 SQVTM and CDR2 ANQGSEA. Written as DNA, the CDR3 is TGCAGCGTTGAACTCCTAGGCTCCTCCTACGAGCAGTACTTC. Translated, it gives CSVELLGSSYEQYF.